The rows below give T cell receptor beta chains drawn from one sample of a study of cytomegalovirus exposure and HLA in healthy donors. Produced via immunoSEQ multiplex PCR; TCRdb's table is partial and in-frame only. The table lists 150,000 to 250,000 clones, around 84% of them singletons, with 13% in the top ten. Sample: PBMCs. Receptors were obtained from a woman aged 30 to 39 in good health and CMV-seropositive. The CDR3 runs from the conserved cysteine through the conserved F or W. D genes are given only for firm matches. Size is stated for part of the rows, as once, few or many counts, or as a class when the clone is expanded.

>.|TRBJ2-7|.|TRBV6-5
TGTGCCAGCAGAACAGGGACAAGTCTCTACGAGCAGTACTTC
CASRTGTSLYEQYF
>.|TRBJ2-2|.|TRBV14
TGTGCCAGCAGCCAGCAACAGGCGGTCGGGGAGCTGTTTTTT
CASSQQQAVGELFF
>.|TRBJ2-1|.|TRBV7-2
TGTGCCAGCAGCCTTAATAAAAACAATGAGCAGTTCTTC
CASSLNKNNEQFF
>.|TRBJ2-3|.|TRBV6-1
TGTGCCAGCAGTGAATCCTTTAGCGGCAACACAGATACGCAGTATTTT
CASSESFSGNTDTQYF
>.|TRBJ1-2|TRBD1|TRBV28
TGTGCCAGCAGTCCCCATAGGGACAGGGGGAATGGCTACACCTTC
CASSPHRDRGNGYTF
>.|TRBJ1-1|.|TRBV7-2
TGTGCCAGCAGCTCCACAGACAGCCTGAACACTGAAGCTTTCTTT
CASSSTDSLNTEAFF
>.|TRBJ2-1|.|TRBV2
TGTGCCAGCAGTGATAGGGTCGGACAAAACAATGAGCAGTTCTTC
CASSDRVGQNNEQFF
>.|TRBJ2-7|TRBD1|TRBV18
TGTGCCAGCTCACCATCGAACTCAGGGGGCTACGAGCAGTACTTC
CASSPSNSGGYEQYF
>.|TRBJ2-7|.|TRBV28
TGTGCCAGCAGTCCCATACAGGGGAGGCTCAACGAGCAGTACTTC
CASSPIQGRLNEQYF
>.|TRBJ2-1|TRBD2|TRBV10-3
TGTGCCATCAGTGAGTCTCTTTTGACTAGCGGGAGGGGGCGGAATGAGCAGTTCTTC
CAISESLLTSGRGRNEQFF
>.|TRBJ2-5|TRBD2|TRBV9
TGTGCCAGCAGCTTAGGACTAGCGGGAGTTCGGGAGACCCAGTACTTC
CASSLGLAGVRETQYF
>once|TRBJ1-1|TRBD1|TRBV14
TGTGCCAGCAGCCAGACAGGGGCCAAAGGCGCTTTCTTT
CASSQTGAKGAFF
>once|TRBJ1-1|.|TRBV2
TGTGCCAGCAGTCAAGACGAGATCGGCACTGAAGCTTTCTTT
CASSQDEIGTEAFF
>.|TRBJ2-7|TRBD1|TRBV5-1
TGCGCCAGCAGCATAGCCGGGACAGGGATGGAACAGTACTTC
CASSIAGTGMEQYF
>.|TRBJ1-2|TRBD1|TRBV6-5
TGTGCCAGCAGTTACTCGCGGGACAGAGGTGGCTACACCTTC
CASSYSRDRGGYTF
>.|TRBJ2-1|.|TRBV4-1
TGCGCCAGTAAGAAGCCCAACTCCAATGAGCAGTTCTTC
CASKKPNSNEQFF
>few|TRBJ2-3|TRBD2|TRBV6-5
TGTGCCAGCAGTTTCGGGGGGAGCACAGATACGCAGTATTTT
CASSFGGSTDTQYF
>.|TRBJ2-5|.|TRBV2
TGTGCCAGTGGGGGCCTAGTAGGGGAGACCCAGTACTTC
CASGGLVGETQYF
>.|TRBJ2-7|.|TRBV5-4
TGTGCCAGCAGCTTGAAGGGGTCGCAGGGCTACGAGCAGTACTTC
CASSLKGSQGYEQYF
>.|TRBJ1-2|TRBD1|TRBV30
TGTGCCTGGAGTGTTGGACAGGGAGCGGGTGGCTACACCTTC
CAWSVGQGAGGYTF
>.|TRBJ1-1|.|TRBV10-1
TGCGCCAGCAGTGGGTCCGAAACAGGGTACACTGAAGCTTTCTTT
CASSGSETGYTEAFF
>once|TRBJ1-3|.|TRBV28
TGTGCCAGCAGTTTAGGACAGTCCGAGACCATATATTTT
CASSLGQSETIYF
>once|TRBJ1-4|.|TRBV19
TGTGCCAGTAGTATGGGACATTCAGAAAAACTGTTTTTT
CASSMGHSEKLFF
>.|TRBJ1-1|.|TRBV10-3
TGTGCCATCAGGGTAGGGGTAGACACTGAAGCTTTCTTT
CAIRVGVDTEAFF
>.|TRBJ2-7|.|TRBV6-1
TGTGCCAGCAGTGAAGACGAGCGGGTGGGGGACTTC
CASSEDERVGDF
>.|TRBJ2-1|TRBD1|TRBV28
TGTGCCAGCAGTTTTGAGGGGGCATTGTACAATGAGCAGTTCTTC
CASSFEGALYNEQFF
>.|TRBJ2-7|.|TRBV2
TGTGCCAGCAGACAGGACAGACCCTACGAGCAGTACTTC
CASRQDRPYEQYF
>.|TRBJ1-5|.|TRBV27
TGTGCCAGCAGTTTGGGAGGCTATAGCAATCAGCCCCAGCATTTT
CASSLGGYSNQPQHF
>few|TRBJ1-5|.|TRBV30
TGTGCCTGGAGTGTTTCCGGGGATCAGCCCCAGCATTTT
CAWSVSGDQPQHF
>.|TRBJ2-7|.|TRBV29-1
TGCAGCGGAACGGGACTCGGGGCCCCCTACGAGCAGTACTTC
CSGTGLGAPYEQYF
>.|TRBJ1-2|.|TRBV2
TGTGCCAGCAGTGAAGGCGGGTACTATGGCTACACCTTC
CASSEGGYYGYTF
>.|TRBJ2-7|TRBD1|TRBV7-2
TGTGCCAGCAGCCCGGGACAGGTTTTAGAAGGCTACGAGCAGTACTTC
CASSPGQVLEGYEQYF
>.|TRBJ1-2|.|TRBV28
TGTGCCAGCAGTTTAACTCTCTATGGCTACACCTTC
CASSLTLYGYTF
>few|TRBJ2-1|TRBD2|TRBV2
TGTGCCAGCAGGGTAGCGGGGTCTGAGCAGTTCTTC
CASRVAGSEQFF
>.|TRBJ2-5|.|TRBV28
TGTGCCAGCAGAACATCCTCAGTGAAGACCCAGTACTTC
CASRTSSVKTQYF
>.|TRBJ2-3|TRBD2|TRBV9
TGTGCCAGCAGCGTAGGGCTAGCGGTGACCCCATTTTCCACAGATACGCAGTATTTT
CASSVGLAVTPFSTDTQYF
>.|TRBJ1-5|.|TRBV10-3
TGTGCCATCAGTGATTACGACAGAGAGAATCAGCCCCAGCATTTT
CAISDYDRENQPQHF
>.|TRBJ2-5|TRBD2|TRBV5-1
TGCGCCAGCAGCTTGGTACTAGCGGGTAACCAAGAGACCCAGTACTTC
CASSLVLAGNQETQYF
>.|TRBJ1-1|.|TRBV12-5
TGTGCTAGTGACTATGGGTCCACTGAAGCTTTCTTT
CASDYGSTEAFF
>.|TRBJ2-3|TRBD2|TRBV6-1
TGTGCCAGCACAATCCAAGCGGGGGGCGATACGCAGTATTTT
CASTIQAGGDTQYF
>.|TRBJ2-1|.|TRBV27
TGTGCCAGCGCTCCGGAGGGGGGGGGTCTAACCTACAATGAGCAGTTCTTC
CASAPEGGGLTYNEQFF
>.|TRBJ2-7|TRBD2|TRBV15
TGTGCCACCAGCAGTGCTTTACTAGCGGGAGCTGAAGAGCAGTACTTC
CATSSALLAGAEEQYF
>.|TRBJ2-1|TRBD2|TRBV28
TGTGCCAGCAGTTCTCGACTAGCGGTCTACAATGAGCAGTTCTTC
CASSSRLAVYNEQFF
>.|TRBJ1-2|.|TRBV5-1
TGCGCCAGCAGCTTGGCCTCGACTTCTGGGGCTTTCTTC
CASSLASTSGAFF
>once|TRBJ1-1|TRBD1|TRBV6-5
TGTGCCAGCGGCAGGGGGCAGTTACGCACTGAAGCTTTCTTT
CASGRGQLRTEAFF
>.|TRBJ2-4|.|TRBV6-1
TGTGCCAGCAGTGGCGGAGAAGTGGGGCGAAACATTCAGTACTTC
CASSGGEVGRNIQYF
>.|TRBJ2-5|TRBD1|TRBV5-6
TGTGCCAGCAGCTTACTTACAGGGGGCTTTAGGGGAGAGACCCAGTACTTC
CASSLLTGGFRGETQYF
>few|TRBJ2-6|.|TRBV2
TGTGCCAGCAGGCGGTCTGGGGCCAACGTCCTGACTTTC
CASRRSGANVLTF
>few|TRBJ2-2|TRBD2|TRBV2
TGTGCCATCCCGGGACTAGCGGAAGCCGGGGAGCTGTTTTTT
CAIPGLAEAGELFF
>.|TRBJ1-3|TRBD1|TRBV30
TGTGCCTGGAGGAACAGGGGGCTAGGGGGAAACACCATATATTTT
CAWRNRGLGGNTIYF
>.|TRBJ1-1|.|TRBV5-1
TGCGCCAGCACACAGGCGTCGTCTCACACTGAAGCTTTCTTT
CASTQASSHTEAFF
>.|TRBJ2-7|.|TRBV6-1
TGTGCCAGCAGTGTCTCGCTCGGGTACGAGCAGTACTTC
CASSVSLGYEQYF
>once|TRBJ2-7|.|TRBV5-1
TGCGCCAGCAGCTTGGTTGACGGGTTCCGGGACGAGCAGTACTTC
CASSLVDGFRDEQYF
>.|TRBJ1-2|.|TRBV7-8
TGTGCCAGCAGCTTAATTGGGGGCGACTATGGCTACACCTTC
CASSLIGGDYGYTF
>once|TRBJ1-2|.|TRBV5-6
TGTGCCAGCAGCCCAAGGACGGACTTCTATGGCTACACCTTC
CASSPRTDFYGYTF